This TCR beta chain was retrieved from a study of long-term antiretroviral therapy in people with HIV. V shed 5 bases and J shed 5 bases, with 19 bases lying between them. The CDR3 has 16 residues. Germline V gives CDR1 SGHAT, CDR2 FQNNGV. Study results and caveats: ART adherence was not documented, and neither viral resistance nor therapy changes had any data. Clones with expansion before ART led the repertoire at all time points.

Sequencing used immunoSEQ v3.0 at survey level. Assay: immunoSEQ multiplex PCR; the TCRdb copy retains only in-frame clones and omits some. The table lists about 24,000 clones, more than 75% of them singletons, with roughly 4.2% in the top ten. Points on this clone: The antigen is undetermined.

The sequences come from unsorted PBMCs, collected 5.9 years after starting antiretroviral therapy. The clonotype originates from a man aged 30 to 45 with HIV. V gene TRBV11-2 combines with J gene TRBJ2-1; tentatively, D is TRBD2 (5 bases). CDR3 coding DNA: TGTGCCAGCAGCCCTCTAACGGGTAACGGGGACAATGAGCAGTTCTTC. Protein product: CASSPLTGNGDNEQFF.